The 21 T cell receptor beta chains reported below all come from one sample, sequenced in a study of shared clonotypes between healthy human individuals (dated by TCRdb to 2018 to 2020). The library was made by the immunoSEQ multiplex PCR assay. In TCRdb, the immuneACCESS table is reduced to in-frame sequences with V and J assigned. These tables do not hold every clone; where another copy was compared, an unresolved V gene accounts for under half, and the others remain unexplained. The sample data list more than 550,000 clones, and about two thirds of these were observed just once. The biggest ten clones account for about 1.7% of the sample. Sequencing was done on a sample of memory CD4+ T cells sorted from blood. This sample's cell subset or site label indicates: CD45RA-negative fraction. These receptors originate from a woman under 40 in good health.

Of note for this clone: Compared with germline, one end of the junction differs, possibly owing to a read error. The gene calls are TRBV5-5 and TRBJ1-2; 8 nucleotides align to TRBD1. Germline values: CDR1 SGHKS, CDR2 YYEKEE (reference sequence). The CDR3 covers 12 residues. CDR3 sequence (DNA): TGTGCCAGCAGCTCGTGGACAGGGTGGGGACTCTTC. Translated, it gives CASSSWTGWGLF.

About this clone itself: At one boundary the junction diverges from the germline segment, which might be a read error. The CDR3 loop is CASSLYNGQFF. Written as DNA, the CDR3 is TGTGCCAGCAGCTTATACAATGGGCAGTTCTTC. V is TRBV7-2 and J is TRBJ2-1; D remains ambiguous. CDR3 length equals 11 residues. Germline loops: CDR1 SGHTA, CDR2 FQGNSA.

The CDR3 DNA is TGTGCCACGGAGGACAGGGGGCTTTTCAATGAGCAGTTCTTC. Its protein is CATEDRGLFNEQFF. The chain carries TRBV19 and TRBJ2-1; 11 bases map to TRBD1. The CDR3 runs to 14 residues. Germline-derived CDR1 and CDR2 are LNHDA and SQIVND (reference sequence). The V segment lost 10 bases and the J segment 6 bases; nucleotides outside the gene matches: 8. The entire variable domain, with the rest obtained from reference TRBV19 and TRBJ2-1, is as follows: DGGITQSPKYLFRKEGQNVTLSCEQNLNHDAMYWYRQDPGQGLRLIYYSQIVNDFQKGDIAEGYSVSREKKESFPLTVTSAQKNPTAFYLCATEDRGLFNEQFFGPGTRLTVL.

In its sample, this clone was seen a few times. V is TRBV5-1 and J is TRBJ2-7; D possibly uses TRBD1 or TRBD2 (5 bases each). The germline CDR1 and CDR2 sequences are SGHRS and YFSETQ. With 0 bases removed from V and 2 bases from J, the gap between germline ends came to 9 bases. The CDR3 runs 14 residues. CDR3 bases: TGCGCCAGCAGCTTGGCGCAGGGACCCTACGAGCAGTACTTC. Translating it yields CASSLAQGPYEQYF.

The CDR3 reads CASSFRASGRVYPNEQFF. The CDR3, as DNA: TGTGCCAGCAGCTTCCGTGCTAGCGGGAGGGTCTATCCCAATGAGCAGTTCTTC. The chain couples TRBV7-3 to TRBJ2-1, with 12 bases matching TRBD2. The germline V gene has CDR1 SGHTA and CDR2 FQGTGA. CDR3 length equals 18 residues. The junction had 12 bases not matched to a gene; V was cut back by 3 bases and J by 6 bases.

This chain links TRBV11-2 with TRBJ2-5; D not certain. The CDR3 runs 15 residues. With 5 bases removed from V and 1 base from J, the gap between germline ends came to 14 bases. Per germline, CDR1 SGHAT and CDR2 FQNNGV. The CDR3 here is CASSPDPHSQETQYF. CDR3 bases: TGTGCCAGCAGCCCCGACCCACACTCCCAAGAGACCCAGTACTTC.

The chain uses TRBV18 and TRBJ1-2; no firm D call. The CDR3 length is 16 residues. Germline V gene lookup returns CDR1 KGHSH and CDR2 LQKENI. Trimming stripped 1 base from V and 4 bases from J, with 16 bases between. The chain's CDR3 is CASSPRRQIPGYGYTF. CDR3 coding DNA: TGTGCCAGCTCACCACGACGGCAGATCCCGGGCTATGGCTACACCTTC.

CDR3 amino acids: CASSKSRLAGGYEQYF. As DNA, the CDR3 is TGCGCCAGCAGCAAATCCCGACTAGCGGGAGGCTACGAGCAGTACTTC. The J gene is TRBJ2-7, the V gene TRBV5-1; TRBD2 matches 13 bases. The V gene's germline CDR1 is SGHRS and CDR2 YFSETQ. Trimming at V came to 4 bases and at J to 3 bases, leaving 7 bases not matched to a gene. The CDR3 totals 16 residues.

V usage is TRBV7-9 and J usage is TRBJ2-7, with a weak D call TRBD2 (6 bases). CDR1 and CDR2 (germline): SEHNR, FQNEAQ (reference sequence). Trimming stripped 5 bases from V and 5 bases from J, with 13 bases between. The CDR3 sequence is 13 residues long. The CDR3: CASSPQGGHEQYF. As DNA, the CDR3 is TGTGCCAGCAGCCCGCAGGGAGGCCACGAGCAGTACTTC.

The chain links TRBV28 to TRBJ1-1, with 7 nucleotides matching TRBD1. The CDR3 contains 13 residues. Looked up from germline, CDR1 is MDHEN and CDR2 is SYDVKM. The junction had 7 bases not matched to a gene; V was cut back by 11 bases and J by 1 base. The CDR3 DNA reads as TGTGCCGTGCAGGGGGAGGAGAACACTGAAGCTTTCTTT. Translating it yields CAVQGEENTEAFF.

The chain recombines TRBV10-3 with TRBJ1-4, with 11 bases aligning to TRBD1. This CDR3 spans 18 amino acids. Germline V gene data show CDR1 as ENHRY and CDR2 as SYGVKD. The V gene end was trimmed by 3 bases and the J gene end by 5 bases; junction bases not matched to a gene: 11. CDR3 nucleotide sequence: TGTGCCATCAGTGACAGGACAGGGGGCTTAGCCTTAAATGAAAAACTGTTTTTT. It yields the protein CAISDRTGGLALNEKLFF.

This chain connects TRBV6-5 to TRBJ2-7; D is unresolved. V lost 6 bases, J lost 2 bases, and 14 bases lay in between. This CDR3 spans 14 amino acids. The germline CDR1 and CDR2 sequences are MNHEY and SVGAGI. This CDR3 reads CASSVGYPPYEQYF. The CDR3 DNA reads TGTGCCAGCAGCGTAGGTTACCCTCCCTACGAGCAGTACTTC.

The chain recombines TRBV28 with TRBJ2-1, with 8 bases lining up with TRBD1. Germline-derived CDR1 and CDR2 are MDHEN and SYDVKM. Unmatched junction bases numbered 7, after V lost 6 bases and J lost 0 bases. CDR3 length: 16 residues. The CDR3 DNA sequence: TGTGCCAGCAGGGACAGGGTGAGAAGCTCCTACAATGAGCAGTTCTTC. Translating it yields CASRDRVRSSYNEQFF.

The chain couples TRBV11-3 to TRBJ2-7; 11 positions agree with TRBD2. The V gene's germline CDR1 is SGHNT and CDR2 YENEEA. V trimming: 6 bases; J trimming: 12 bases; junction bases outside the gene matches: 13. CDR3 length equals 14 residues. DNA for the CDR3: TGTGCCAGCAGAAAACTAGCGGGAGAATTTAGTTTGTACTTC. The encoded protein is CASRKLAGEFSLYF.

The chain is built from TRBV5-4 and TRBJ1-1; D is ambiguous. This CDR3 contains 14 residues. The V gene lost 0 bases and the J gene lost 7 bases, with 13 bases spanning the gap. Germline CDR1 reads SGHNT; CDR2 reads YYREEE (reference sequence). CDR3 nucleotides: TGTGCCAGCAGCTTGGCGGGAGGCAATATTGAAGCTTTCTTT. It specifies CASSLAGGNIEAFF. The entire variable domain, with the rest obtained from reference TRBV5-4 and TRBJ1-1, is as follows: ETGVTQSPTHLIKTRGQQVTLRCSSQSGHNTVSWYQQALGQGPQFIFQYYREEENGRGNFPPRFSGLQFPNYSSELNVNALELDDSALYLCASSLAGGNIEAFFGQGTRLTVV.

This clone was seen more than once but under ten times. The gene calls are TRBV18 and TRBJ2-7, with TRBD2 as a possible D gene (6 bases). The germline V gene encodes CDR1 KGHSH and CDR2 LQKENI. Trimming took off 1 base at V and 5 bases at J, with 15 bases between the two ends. The CDR3 runs 15 residues. For the CDR3, the DNA is TGTGCCAGCTCACCACAGCCACTAGCCGACGACGAGCAGTACTTC. Residues: CASSPQPLADDEQYF.

This clone was counted ten times or more. The chain joins TRBV11-3 to TRBJ2-1; D unclear. Germline V gene sequence: CDR1 SGHNT, CDR2 YENEEA. The germline V and J ends were trimmed by 5 bases and 8 bases, with 10 bases remaining between them. The CDR3 spans 12 residues. As DNA, the CDR3 is TGTGCCAGCAGCCGAAGGTCGGATGAGCAGTTCTTC. Encoded protein: CASSRRSDEQFF.

The CDR3: CSVPGQGNYEQYF. The CDR3 DNA sequence: TGCAGCGTGCCGGGACAGGGGAACTACGAGCAGTACTTC. V is TRBV29-1 and J is TRBJ2-7, with TRBD1 matching over 10 bases. This CDR3 is 13 amino acids long. J lost 3 bases, V lost 6 bases, and 5 bases had no gene match. Germline CDR1 and CDR2: SQVTM and ANQGSEA.

The rearrangement joins TRBV13 to TRBJ1-1; D not resolved. The CDR3 runs to 12 residues. From germline, CDR1 is PRHDT and CDR2 FYEKMQ (reference sequence). The V gene lost 6 bases and the J gene lost 1 base, with 6 bases spanning the gap. The CDR3 bases are TGTGCCAGCAGTCGGCGGAACACTGAAGCTTTCTTT. This sequence encodes CASSRRNTEAFF.

In its sample, this clone was seen a few times. The chain is built from TRBV18 and TRBJ2-2; no clear D. The CDR3 has 13 amino acids. CDR1 is KGHSH, CDR2 LQKENI, per germline. Trimming left V 3 bases short and J 5 bases short, with 7 bases between. CDR3 nucleotides: TGTGCCAGCTCACCCGAGCGAACCGGGGAGCTGTTTTTT. Residues: CASSPERTGELFF.

As for this clone: The junction does not match germline at one end; this may be a read error. The chain links TRBV5-1 to TRBJ2-1; 13 bases are a match to TRBD2. Germline CDR1 SGHRS, CDR2 YFSETQ. The CDR3 is 15 amino acids. The CDR3 DNA is TGCGCCACCTCACTGGGACTAGCGGGATTCAATGAGCGGTTCTTC. It encodes CATSLGLAGFNERFF.